The 5 T cell receptor beta chains below all came from one sample that was sequenced in a study of blood T cell repertoires in COVID-19. The table came from immunoSEQ multiplex PCR; TCRdb's copy has only in-frame clones and leaves some out. Of about 150,000 clones in the sample, roughly 84% were seen once. Input material: peripheral blood. These receptors were collected from a man in his sixties or seventies with active or convalescent COVID-19.

V gene TRBV13 combines with J gene TRBJ1-1; 7 nucleotides agree with TRBD1. V dropped 5 bases and J dropped 5; count of bases not matched to a gene: 11. Germline values: CDR1 PRHDT, CDR2 FYEKMQ (reference sequence). The CDR3 loop spans 15 amino acids. In nucleotides, the CDR3 is TGTGCCAGCAGCCAAACCGACAGGGCAGCGACTGAAGCTTTCTTT. It yields the protein CASSQTDRAATEAFF.

The rearrangement joins TRBV7-2 to TRBJ2-1, with 7 nucleotides matching TRBD1. V dropped 5 bases and J dropped 1; count of bases not matched to a gene: 2. This CDR3 region has 14 residues. Germline values: CDR1 SGHTA, CDR2 FQGNSA. CDR3 coding DNA: TGTGCCAGCAGCCAGGACAGGTCCTACAATGAGCAGTTCTTC. It codes for CASSQDRSYNEQFF.

This rearrangement joins TRBV7-3 to TRBJ2-2, with 11 bases matching TRBD2. After removal of 2 bases from V and 3 bases from J, the junction contained 5 bases not matched to a gene. The CDR3 is made up of 17 amino acids. CDR1 and CDR2 (germline): SGHTA, FQGTGA. The CDR3 DNA reads as TGTGCCAGCAGCTTATCGGGGGGACTAGCGGACACCGGGGAGCTGTTTTTT. Amino acids: CASSLSGGLADTGELFF.

The rearrangement uses TRBV18 and TRBJ2-2, with a tentative D call TRBD1 (5 bases). The germline V gene encodes CDR1 KGHSH and CDR2 LQKENI. CDR3 length: 14 residues. The ends were cut back, 3 bases at V and 2 bases at J, with 7 bases in the middle. CDR3 residues: CASSPTVNTGELFF. Written as DNA, the CDR3 is TGTGCCAGCTCACCGACAGTCAACACCGGGGAGCTGTTTTTT. Based on the CDR3 plus reference TRBV18 and TRBJ2-2, the full variable domain is NAGVMQNPRHLVRRRGQEARLRCSPMKGHSHVYWYRQLPEEGLKFMVYLQKENIIDESGMPKERFSAEFPKEGPSILRIQQVVRGDSAAYFCASSPTVNTGELFFGEGSRLTVL.

This chain links TRBV24-1 with TRBJ1-1; 9 nucleotides align to TRBD1. Germline trimming cut 4 bases from V and 3 bases from J; bases unmatched to any gene: 5. Germline V gives CDR1 KGHDR, CDR2 SFDVKD. This CDR3 contains 15 residues. DNA for the CDR3: TGTGCCACCAGTGACACCCGGACAGGGGACACTGAAGCTTTCTTT. This sequence encodes CATSDTRTGDTEAFF.